This T cell receptor (beta chain) was sequenced during a study of blood T cell repertoires in COVID-19. Background on the study: The United States, Italy and Spain provided the acute and convalescent COVID-19 samples. In each case, the material was cDNA or gDNA derived from T cells, B-cell-depleted T cells, or PBMCs.

As handled by the study authors: Amplifying reference gene primers gave estimates of nucleated cell counts. Repertoires were generated with immunoSEQ multiplex PCR, while TCRdb's copy carries only in-frame clones and drops some. The V and J calls and clone size come from that table; D and trimming were worked out from the DNA. The sample records roughly 150,000 clones, 75% to 85% being singletons. The V gene end was trimmed by 7 bases and the J gene end by 6 bases; junction bases not matched to a gene: 9. Germline loops: CDR1 MNHNY, CDR2 SVGAGI (reference sequence). The CDR3 runs to 15 residues. This clonotype was obtained from a woman aged 45 to 65 in a cohort sampled during active or convalescent COVID-19. Sequencing input: peripheral blood. This rearrangement joins TRBV6-6 to TRBJ2-1; 10 nucleotides agree with TRBD1. The CDR3 DNA sequence: TGTGCCAGCACCCTGAAACGGACAGGGGGCAATGAGCAGTTCTTC. It codes for CASTLKRTGGNEQFF.